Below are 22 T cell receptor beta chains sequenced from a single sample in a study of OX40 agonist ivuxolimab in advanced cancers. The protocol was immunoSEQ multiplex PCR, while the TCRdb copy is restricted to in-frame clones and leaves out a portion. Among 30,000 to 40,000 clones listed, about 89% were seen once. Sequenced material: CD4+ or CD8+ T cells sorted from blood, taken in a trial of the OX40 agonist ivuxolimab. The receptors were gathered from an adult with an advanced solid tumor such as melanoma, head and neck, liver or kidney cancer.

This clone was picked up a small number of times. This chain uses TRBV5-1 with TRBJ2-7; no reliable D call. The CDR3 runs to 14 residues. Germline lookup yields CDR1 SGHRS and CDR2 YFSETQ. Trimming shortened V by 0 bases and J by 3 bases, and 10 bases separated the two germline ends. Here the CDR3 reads CASSLASPLYEQYF. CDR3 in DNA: TGCGCCAGCAGCTTGGCCTCTCCCCTCTACGAGCAGTACTTC.

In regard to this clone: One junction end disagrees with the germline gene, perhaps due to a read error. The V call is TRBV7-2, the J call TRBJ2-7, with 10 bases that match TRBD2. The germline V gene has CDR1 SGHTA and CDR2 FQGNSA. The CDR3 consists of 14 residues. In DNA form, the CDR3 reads TGTGTCAGCAGCCGAGCGGGGGGGGCGTTCGAGCAGTACTTC. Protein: CVSSRAGGAFEQYF.

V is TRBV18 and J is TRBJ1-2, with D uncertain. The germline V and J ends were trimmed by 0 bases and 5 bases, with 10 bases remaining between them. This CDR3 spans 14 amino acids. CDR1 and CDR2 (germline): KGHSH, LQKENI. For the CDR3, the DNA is TGTGCCAGCTCACCACCGGGAGAACCGTATGGCTACACCTTC. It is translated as CASSPPGEPYGYTF.

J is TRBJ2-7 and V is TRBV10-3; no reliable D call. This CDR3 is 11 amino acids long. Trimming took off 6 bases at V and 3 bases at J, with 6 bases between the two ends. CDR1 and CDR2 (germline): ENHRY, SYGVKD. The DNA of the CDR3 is TGTGCCATCAGGGACGACTACGAGCAGTACTTC. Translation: CAIRDDYEQYF.

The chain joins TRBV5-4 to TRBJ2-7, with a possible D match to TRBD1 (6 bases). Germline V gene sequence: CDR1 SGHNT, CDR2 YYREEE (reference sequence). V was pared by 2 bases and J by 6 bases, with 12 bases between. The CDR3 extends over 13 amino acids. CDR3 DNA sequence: TGTGCCAGCAGCTTCAACAGGGTGGCCGAGCAGTACTTC. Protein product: CASSFNRVAEQYF.

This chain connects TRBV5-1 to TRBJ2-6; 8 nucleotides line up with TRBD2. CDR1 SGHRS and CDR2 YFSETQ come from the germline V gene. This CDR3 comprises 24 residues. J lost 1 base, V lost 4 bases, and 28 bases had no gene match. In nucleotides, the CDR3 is TGCGCCAGCAGCGGGGGCCGAGGGAGCGGGGGCCTGGGAGCGGGTTTTTCTGGGGCCAACGTCCTGACTTTC. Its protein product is CASSGGRGSGGLGAGFSGANVLTF.

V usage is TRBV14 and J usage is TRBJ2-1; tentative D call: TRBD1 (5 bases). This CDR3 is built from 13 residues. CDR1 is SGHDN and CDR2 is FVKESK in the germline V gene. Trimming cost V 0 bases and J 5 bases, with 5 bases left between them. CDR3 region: CASSQEGDNEQFF. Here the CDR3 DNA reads TGTGCCAGCAGCCAAGAAGGGGACAATGAGCAGTTCTTC.

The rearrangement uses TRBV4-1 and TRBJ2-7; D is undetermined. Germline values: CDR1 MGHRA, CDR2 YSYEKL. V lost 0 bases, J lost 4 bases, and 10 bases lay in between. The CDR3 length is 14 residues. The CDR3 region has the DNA TGCGCCAGCAGCCAAGACCGCCCCTTTTACGAGCAGTACTTC. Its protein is CASSQDRPFYEQYF.

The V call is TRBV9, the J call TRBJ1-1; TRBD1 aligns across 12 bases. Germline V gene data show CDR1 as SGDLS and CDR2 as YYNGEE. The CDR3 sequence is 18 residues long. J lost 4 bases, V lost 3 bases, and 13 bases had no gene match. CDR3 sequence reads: CASSDRPGQGAQGTEAFF. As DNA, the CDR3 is TGTGCCAGCAGCGACCGTCCGGGACAGGGGGCGCAGGGCACTGAAGCTTTCTTT.

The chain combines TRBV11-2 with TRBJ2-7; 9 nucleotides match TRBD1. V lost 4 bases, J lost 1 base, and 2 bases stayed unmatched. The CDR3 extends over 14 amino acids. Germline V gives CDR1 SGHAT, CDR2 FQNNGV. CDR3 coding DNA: TGTGCCAGCAGCTCGGGACAGGGTTCCTACGAGCAGTACTTC. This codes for CASSSGQGSYEQYF.

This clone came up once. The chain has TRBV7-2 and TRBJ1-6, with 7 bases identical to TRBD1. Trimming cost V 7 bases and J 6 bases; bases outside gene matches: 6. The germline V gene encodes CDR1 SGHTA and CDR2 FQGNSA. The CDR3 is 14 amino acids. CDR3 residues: CASTETGPNSPLHF. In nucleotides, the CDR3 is TGTGCCAGCACCGAGACAGGGCCTAATTCACCCCTCCACTTT. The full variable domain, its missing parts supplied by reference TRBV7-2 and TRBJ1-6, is GAGVSQSPSNKVTEKGKDVELRCDPISGHTALYWYRQSLGQGLEFLIYFQGNSAPDKSGLPSDRFSAERTGGSVSTLTIQRTQQEDSAVYLCASTETGPNSPLHFGNGTRLTVT.

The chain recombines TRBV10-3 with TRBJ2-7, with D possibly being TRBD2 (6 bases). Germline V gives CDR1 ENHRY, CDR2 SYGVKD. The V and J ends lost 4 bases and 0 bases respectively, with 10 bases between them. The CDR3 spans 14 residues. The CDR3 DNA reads TGTGCCATCAGTGGGGCGGGGAGCTCCTACGAGCAGTACTTC. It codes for CAISGAGSSYEQYF.

The CDR3 DNA reads as TGCGCCAGCAGCCAAGAGGTCACCTCGGGGAATCAGCCCCAGCATTTT. Protein sequence: CASSQEVTSGNQPQHF. The genes are TRBV4-1 and TRBJ1-5; D unclear. In germline, CDR1 is MGHRA, CDR2 YSYEKL. This CDR3 has 16 residues. V lost 0 bases and J lost 4, with 13 bases in between.

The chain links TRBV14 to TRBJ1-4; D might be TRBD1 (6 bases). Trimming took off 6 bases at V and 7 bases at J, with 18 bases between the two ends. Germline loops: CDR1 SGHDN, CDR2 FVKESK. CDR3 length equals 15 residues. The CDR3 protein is CASRRGGQRFEKLFF. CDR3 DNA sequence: TGTGCCAGCAGGCGTGGGGGGCAGAGGTTTGAAAAACTGTTTTTT. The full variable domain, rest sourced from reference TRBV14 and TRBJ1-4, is EAGVTQFPSHSVIEKGQTVTLRCDPISGHDNLYWYRRVMGKEIKFLLHFVKESKQDESGMPNNRFLAERTGGTYSTLKVQPAELEDSGVYFCASRRGGQRFEKLFFGSGTQLSVL.

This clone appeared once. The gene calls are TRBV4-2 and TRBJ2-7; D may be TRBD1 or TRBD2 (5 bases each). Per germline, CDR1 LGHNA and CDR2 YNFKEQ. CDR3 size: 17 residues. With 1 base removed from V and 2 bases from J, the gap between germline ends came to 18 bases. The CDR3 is CASSQVHTRDATYEQYF. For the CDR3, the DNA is TGTGCCAGCAGCCAAGTCCATACCCGGGACGCAACCTACGAGCAGTACTTC.

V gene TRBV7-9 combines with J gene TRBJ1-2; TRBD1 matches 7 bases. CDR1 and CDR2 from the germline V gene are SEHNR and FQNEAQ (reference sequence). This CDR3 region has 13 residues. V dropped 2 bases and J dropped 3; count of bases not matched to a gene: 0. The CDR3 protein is CASSLTGDYGYTF. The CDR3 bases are TGTGCCAGCAGCTTAACAGGGGACTATGGCTACACCTTC.

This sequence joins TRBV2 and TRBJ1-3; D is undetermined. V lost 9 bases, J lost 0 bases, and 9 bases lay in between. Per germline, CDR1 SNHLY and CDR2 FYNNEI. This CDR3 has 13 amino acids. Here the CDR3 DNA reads TGTGCCAGGCCAGACGCCTCTGGAAACACCATATATTTT. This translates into CARPDASGNTIYF.

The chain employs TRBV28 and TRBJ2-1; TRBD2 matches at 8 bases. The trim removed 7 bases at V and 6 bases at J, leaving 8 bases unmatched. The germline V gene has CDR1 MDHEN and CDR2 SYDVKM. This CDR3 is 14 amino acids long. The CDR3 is CASTGGGLGNEQFF. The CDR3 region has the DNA TGTGCCAGCACCGGGGGGGGGCTCGGCAATGAGCAGTTCTTC.

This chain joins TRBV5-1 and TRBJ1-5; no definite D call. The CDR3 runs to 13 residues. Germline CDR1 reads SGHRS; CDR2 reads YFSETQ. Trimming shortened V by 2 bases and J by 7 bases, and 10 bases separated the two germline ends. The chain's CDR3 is CASSLEGPQPQHF. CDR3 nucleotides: TGCGCCAGCAGCTTAGAGGGTCCCCAGCCCCAGCATTTT.

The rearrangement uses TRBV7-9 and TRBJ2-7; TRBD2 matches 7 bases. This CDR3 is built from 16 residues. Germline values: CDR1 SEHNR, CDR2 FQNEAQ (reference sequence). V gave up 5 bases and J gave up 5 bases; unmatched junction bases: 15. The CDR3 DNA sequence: TGTGCCAGCAGCCCGCGGCAGAGCGGGGTATTGAACGAGCAGTACTTC. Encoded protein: CASSPRQSGVLNEQYF.

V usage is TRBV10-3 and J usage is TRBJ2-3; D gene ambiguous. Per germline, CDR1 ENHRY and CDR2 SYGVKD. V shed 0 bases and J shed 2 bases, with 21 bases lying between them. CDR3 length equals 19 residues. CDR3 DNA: TGTGCCATCAGTGAGTCACAGACGACGATCTCCTCTGACACAGATACGCAGTATTTT. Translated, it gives CAISESQTTISSDTDTQYF.

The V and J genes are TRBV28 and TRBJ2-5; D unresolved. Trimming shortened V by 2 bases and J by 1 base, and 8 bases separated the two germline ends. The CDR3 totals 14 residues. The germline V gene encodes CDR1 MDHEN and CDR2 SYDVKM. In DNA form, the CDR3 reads TGTGCCAGCAGTTTAATGGGGTTCCAAGAGACCCAGTACTTC. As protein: CASSLMGFQETQYF.